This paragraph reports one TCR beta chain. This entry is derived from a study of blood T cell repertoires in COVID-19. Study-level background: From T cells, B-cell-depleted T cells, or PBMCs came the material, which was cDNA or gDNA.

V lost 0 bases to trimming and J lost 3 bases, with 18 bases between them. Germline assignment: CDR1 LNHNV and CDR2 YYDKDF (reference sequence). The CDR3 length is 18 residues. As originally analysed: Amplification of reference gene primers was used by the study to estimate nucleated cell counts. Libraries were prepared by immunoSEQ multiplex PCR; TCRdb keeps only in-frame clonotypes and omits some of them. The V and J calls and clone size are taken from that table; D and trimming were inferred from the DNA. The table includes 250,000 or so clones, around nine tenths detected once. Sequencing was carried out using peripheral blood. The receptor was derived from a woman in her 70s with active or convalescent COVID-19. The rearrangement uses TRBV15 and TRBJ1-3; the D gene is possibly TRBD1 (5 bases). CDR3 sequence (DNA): TGTGCCACCAGCAGAGATCCCAGCAGGGCCGCTTTTGGAAACACCATATATTTT. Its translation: CATSRDPSRAAFGNTIYF.